Each of the 3 T cell receptor beta chains below was sequenced from the same sample in a study of regulatory T cells in long-lasting Graves disease. CDR3 regions were amplified by Arm-PCR using iRepertoire HTBI primers to build TCR beta libraries. One entry per CDR3 protein results from TCRdb running MiXCR on the multiplex PCR reads. The profile shows about 450,000 distinct CDR3 sequences, around 20% of them singletons. Time point meaning: persistent/refractory GD, antithyroid drugs over 5 years with positive TRAb. There was RNA extracted from PBMCs, and the TCR library was made from it. Source: peripheral blood mononuclear cells (PBMCs), taken when the disease was refractory, from a patient treated with antithyroid drugs. The receptors derive from a female donor with Graves disease.

This clonotype was found a few times. The chain combines TRBV30 with TRBJ2-5; a possible D gene is TRBD1 (5 bases). CDR3 length: 12 amino acids. V shed 7 bases and J shed 5 bases, with 14 bases lying between them. Germline values: CDR1 GTSNPN, CDR2 SVGIG (reference sequence). CDR3 loop: CASSQTAETQYF. The CDR3 DNA follows: TGTGCCTCCTCACAGACAGCGGAGACCCAGTACTTC. Using reference TRBV30 and TRBJ2-5 for the parts outside the CDR3, the full variable domain is SQTIHQWPATLVQPVGSPLSLECTVEGTSNPNLYWYRQAAGRGLQLLFYSVGIGQISSEVPQNLSASRPQDRQFILSSKKLLLSDSGFYLCASSQTAETQYFGPGTRLLVL.

The chain uses TRBV20-1 and TRBJ1-6; unclear D gene. The germline V gene encodes CDR1 DFQATT and CDR2 SNEGSKA (reference sequence). The CDR3 covers 9 residues. Trimming removed 7 bases from V and 8 bases from J, with 3 bases in between. CDR3 region: CSVDSPLHF. DNA of the CDR3: TGCAGTGTGGATTCACCCCTCCACTTT.

This clonotype was seen a few times. The chain combines TRBV6-1 with TRBJ2-7; 12 bases align to TRBD2. CDR1 and CDR2 from the germline V gene are MNHNS and SASEGT. This CDR3 is built from 17 residues. V lost 4 bases and J lost 6; bases outside the gene matches: 13. CDR3 region: CASSAPSTSGSYGEQYF. As DNA, the CDR3 is TGTGCCAGCAGTGCGCCTTCGACTAGCGGGAGTTATGGCGAGCAGTACTTC.